This T cell receptor (beta chain) was sequenced for a study of cytomegalovirus exposure and HLA in healthy donors. Points from the study as a whole: A later analysis reported that several of the most significant clusters appeared to be linked to common viral pathogens, among them Epstein-Barr virus.

This PCR relied on a set of 60 Vbeta primers and 13 Jbeta primers. The method was immunoSEQ multiplex PCR; TCRdb's version includes in-frame clones alone and lacks a portion of them. The sample lists about 130,000 clones, 82% seen once, with 2.5% to 3% in the top ten. To note about this clone: No antigen is known for it.

Per germline, CDR1 SEHNR and CDR2 FQNEAQ (reference sequence). This CDR3 spans 11 amino acids. Trimming took 0 bases from V and 7 from J, leaving 3 bases between them. This TCR was sampled from a boy between 2 and 10 years old in good health and CMV-seronegative. V gene TRBV7-9 combines with J gene TRBJ1-1; D call uncertain. The specimen was PBMCs. In DNA, the CDR3 is TGTGCCAGCAGCTTAGCCCTTGAAGCTTTCTTT. It is translated as CASSLALEAFF.